The next 27 T cell receptor beta chains were all read from a single sample in a study of blood T cell repertoires in COVID-19. The protocol was immunoSEQ multiplex PCR, while the TCRdb copy is restricted to in-frame clones and leaves out a portion. The sample lists under 130,000 clones, approximately 69% occurring once. The material sequenced was peripheral blood. The receptors derive from a man aged 80 or over with acute or convalescent COVID-19.

This clone was seen only once. The chain joins TRBV24-1 to TRBJ2-3; TRBD1 agrees at 7 bases. The CDR3 length is 16 residues. The junction had 9 bases not matched to a gene; V was cut back by 7 bases and J by 0 bases. Germline V CDR1 and CDR2: KGHDR, SFDVKD. For the CDR3, the DNA is TGTGCCACCAGCCCCGGGACAGCCGATAGCACAGATACGCAGTATTTT. This translates into CATSPGTADSTDTQYF.

The V gene is TRBV29-1, the J gene TRBJ1-1, with D perhaps TRBD1 (5 bases). V gave up 6 bases and J gave up 3 bases, with 11 bases separating them. CDR1 is SQVTM and CDR2 is ANQGSEA in the germline V gene. The CDR3 totals 12 residues. The CDR3 nucleotides read TGCAGCGTGCGGGGGGGGGACACTGAAGCTTTCTTT. The encoded protein is CSVRGGDTEAFF.

V gene TRBV6-5 combines with J gene TRBJ2-7; 7 nucleotides align to TRBD2. After removal of 2 bases from V and 4 bases from J, the junction contained 8 bases not matched to a gene. The CDR3 is 15 residues long. Germline V gene sequence: CDR1 MNHEY, CDR2 SVGAGI. CDR3 sequence: CASSYEGGSFYEQYF. CDR3 sequence (DNA): TGTGCCAGCAGTTACGAGGGCGGGAGCTTTTACGAGCAGTACTTC.

This clone was seen more than once but under ten times. The V gene is TRBV23-1, the J gene TRBJ2-7, with 7 positions matching TRBD2. TRBV23-1 is known as an ORF, though its function is uncertain. This CDR3 is built from 19 residues. V trimming: 4 bases; J trimming: 7 bases; junction bases outside the gene matches: 25. The CDR3 nucleotides read TGCGCCAGCAGTCCTCGGAGCGGGACTCTCTCCGCCGGACCGCGGGAGCAGTACTTC. It codes for CASSPRSGTLSAGPREQYF.

V gene TRBV10-3 combines with J gene TRBJ1-4, with a possible D match to TRBD1 (5 bases). CDR1 is ENHRY, CDR2 SYGVKD, per germline. The CDR3 contains 14 residues. Between the trimmed V and J ends, which lost 4 bases and 8 bases, there was a span of 14 bases. The CDR3, as DNA: TGTGCCATCAGTGGGTCCGGGGGAGAGGAAAAACTGTTTTTT. Residues: CAISGSGGEEKLFF.

V usage is TRBV28 and J usage is TRBJ2-1; TRBD2 might be the D (5 bases). This CDR3 has 13 amino acids. Trimming removed 7 bases from V and 10 bases from J, with 17 bases in between. The germline V gene has CDR1 MDHEN and CDR2 SYDVKM. Here the CDR3 reads CASIPPVTGEQFF. The CDR3 DNA follows: TGTGCCAGCATCCCCCCGGTGACGGGGGAGCAGTTCTTC.

The rearrangement joins TRBV4-1 to TRBJ1-2, with 8 bases identical to TRBD1. From germline, CDR1 is MGHRA and CDR2 YSYEKL. The length of the CDR3 is 15 residues. The junction had 8 bases not matched to a gene; V was cut back by 4 bases and J by 4 bases. CDR3 nucleotides: TGCGCCAGCAGCCGGGGGACAGGTTCTGGCTATGGCTACACCTTC. Protein product: CASSRGTGSGYGYTF.

CDR3 bases: TGTGCCAGCAGCAGAGGACAGGGTTCCTACGAGCAGTACTTC. Translating it yields CASSRGQGSYEQYF. The rearrangement joins TRBV5-6 to TRBJ2-7, with TRBD1 matching over 8 bases. CDR1 and CDR2 from the germline V gene are SGHDT and YYEEEE. V trimming: 4 bases; J trimming: 1 base; junction bases outside the gene matches: 4. This CDR3 spans 14 amino acids.

A few counts support this clone. The V call is TRBV7-8, the J call TRBJ2-3; the D is unclear. This CDR3 has 14 residues. The V and J ends lost 5 bases and 0 bases respectively, with 9 bases between them. CDR1 is SGHVS and CDR2 is FQNEAQ in the germline V gene. The DNA of the CDR3 is TGTGCCAGCAGCCCCGTTTATAGCACAGATACGCAGTATTTT. Translating it yields CASSPVYSTDTQYF. Supplemented by reference TRBV7-8 and TRBJ2-3, the full variable domain reads GAGVSQSPRYKVAKRGQDVALRCDPISGHVSLFWYQQALGQGPEFLTYFQNEAQLDKSGLPSDRFFAERPEGSVSTLKIQRTQQEDSAVYLCASSPVYSTDTQYFGPGTRLTVL.

V usage is TRBV19 and J usage is TRBJ1-5; TRBD1 is a possible D gene (6 bases). In germline, CDR1 is LNHDA, CDR2 SQIVND (reference sequence). The V and J ends lost 9 bases and 0 bases respectively, with 21 bases between them. The CDR3 consists of 17 residues. The CDR3 region has the DNA TGTGCCAGCAAGACTTTTGGCGGGGGCATTAGCAATCAGCCCCAGCATTTT. As protein: CASKTFGGGISNQPQHF.

This chain uses TRBV7-9 with TRBJ2-5; 7 bases fit TRBD2. V was pared by 5 bases and J by 4 bases, with 7 bases of the junction left unmatched. Per the germline V gene, CDR1 is SEHNR and CDR2 is FQNEAQ (reference sequence). This CDR3 has 14 residues. The DNA for the CDR3 is TGTGCCAGCAGCACCTCGAGGGAGGGAGAGACCCAGTACTTC. It specifies CASSTSREGETQYF.

The chain employs TRBV7-9 and TRBJ2-1; D not certain. Germline assignment: CDR1 SEHNR and CDR2 FQNEAQ (reference sequence). Trimming took off 0 bases at V and 10 bases at J, with 13 bases between the two ends. The CDR3 extends over 14 amino acids. CDR3 in amino acids: CASSLAGHDGEQFF. CDR3 DNA sequence: TGTGCCAGCAGCTTAGCGGGCCATGACGGAGAGCAGTTCTTC.

V usage is TRBV28 and J usage is TRBJ1-2; D gene ambiguous. V was pared by 3 bases and J by 4 bases, with 9 bases between. The V gene's germline CDR1 is MDHEN and CDR2 SYDVKM. The CDR3 is made up of 13 amino acids. The DNA of the CDR3 is TGTGCCAGCAGTTTGGCCAACCTCTATGGCTACACCTTC. The encoded protein is CASSLANLYGYTF.

The chain is built from TRBV9 and TRBJ2-4, with 7 bases lining up with TRBD2. After removal of 0 bases from V and 8 bases from J, the junction contained 8 bases not matched to a gene. The length of the CDR3 is 15 residues. Germline lookup yields CDR1 SGDLS and CDR2 YYNGEE. CDR3 loop: CASSVDVGGLDIQYF. The CDR3 DNA follows: TGTGCCAGCAGCGTAGATGTGGGAGGGTTGGACATTCAGTACTTC.

This clone turned up a few times. V usage is TRBV14 and J usage is TRBJ1-1; 10 nucleotides line up with TRBD1. From germline, CDR1 is SGHDN and CDR2 FVKESK. The CDR3 is made up of 14 amino acids. The J segment lost 4 bases and the V segment lost 5 bases, leaving 4 bases of the junction unmatched. In nucleotides, the CDR3 is TGTGCCAGCAGCTTGGGACAGGGGAGCACTGAAGCTTTCTTT. Translated, it gives CASSLGQGSTEAFF.

In its sample, this clone was seen a few times. The genes are TRBV6-5 and TRBJ1-5; no firm D call. Germline V gene data show CDR1 as MNHEY and CDR2 as SVGAGI. The germline V and J ends were trimmed by 8 bases and 4 bases, with 12 bases remaining between them. The CDR3 loop spans 13 amino acids. CDR3 amino acids: CASSSVVNQPQHF. The CDR3 DNA sequence: TGTGCCAGCTCCTCGGTAGTTAATCAGCCCCAGCATTTT.

The gene calls are TRBV5-8 and TRBJ2-2, with 8 bases identical to TRBD2. J was trimmed by 5 bases and V by 1 base; bases with no gene match: 4. The germline V gene has CDR1 SGHTS and CDR2 YDEGEE. The CDR3 has 15 amino acids. The CDR3 loop reads CASSLSGSGTGELFF. DNA for the CDR3: TGTGCCAGCAGCTTGAGCGGGAGTGGGACCGGGGAGCTGTTTTTT.

The rearrangement links TRBV18 to TRBJ2-3, with D maybe TRBD1 (6 bases). This CDR3 spans 15 amino acids. Trimming shortened V by 2 bases and J by 5 bases, and 14 bases separated the two germline ends. Germline CDR1 and CDR2: KGHSH and LQKENI. CDR3 sequence: CASSPEMVRGDTQYF. The CDR3 nucleotides read TGTGCCAGCTCACCAGAGATGGTCAGGGGAGATACGCAGTATTTT. Using reference TRBV18 and TRBJ2-3 for the parts outside the CDR3, the full variable domain is NAGVMQNPRHLVRRRGQEARLRCSPMKGHSHVYWYRQLPEEGLKFMVYLQKENIIDESGMPKERFSAEFPKEGPSILRIQQVVRGDSAAYFCASSPEMVRGDTQYFGPGTRLTVL.

This clone occurred a few times. The chain has TRBV5-4 and TRBJ2-1; 9 nucleotides match TRBD2. Losses at the gene ends were 9 bases for V and 6 bases for J; bases not matched to a gene: 13. Germline V gene lookup returns CDR1 SGHNT and CDR2 YYREEE (reference sequence). The CDR3 extends over 15 amino acids. This CDR3 is CATRSIAGALNEQFF. The CDR3 DNA sequence: TGTGCCACCCGAAGTATAGCGGGAGCGCTCAATGAGCAGTTCTTC.

The chain is built from TRBV7-2 and TRBJ2-7; TRBD2 matches at 9 bases. This CDR3 spans 14 amino acids. J gave up 2 bases and V 5 bases, and 4 bases lay outside the gene matches. CDR1 and CDR2 (germline): SGHTA, FQGNSA. The CDR3: CASSQIAGAYEQYF. CDR3 DNA sequence: TGTGCCAGCAGCCAGATAGCGGGAGCCTACGAGCAGTACTTC.

The chain employs TRBV18 and TRBJ2-1; 11 bases are a match to TRBD2. The CDR3 contains 15 residues. Germline V gene lookup returns CDR1 KGHSH and CDR2 LQKENI. V dropped 8 bases and J dropped 4; count of bases not matched to a gene: 7. CDR3 in amino acids: CASRSTSGRYNEQFF. The CDR3 bases are TGTGCCAGCCGTTCAACTAGCGGGAGATACAATGAGCAGTTCTTC.

This chain uses TRBV27 with TRBJ2-7; 10 bases align to TRBD2. V trimming: 9 bases; J trimming: 3 bases; junction bases outside the gene matches: 26. Germline CDR1 reads MNHEY; CDR2 reads SMNVEV (reference sequence). The CDR3 contains 20 residues. The CDR3, as DNA: TGTGCCAGGCAGGAGTTTTCCCCCCCCTCGGAGCGGACTAGCGGCTACGAGCAGTACTTC. Its translation is CARQEFSPPSERTSGYEQYF.

This chain connects TRBV28 to TRBJ1-2; the match to TRBD1 covers 10 bases. This CDR3 has 14 residues. Losses at the gene ends were 1 base for V and 8 bases for J; bases not matched to a gene: 4. The germline gives CDR1 MDHEN, CDR2 SYDVKM. The CDR3: CASSLLGTGEGYTF. CDR3 nucleotides: TGTGCCAGCAGTTTATTAGGGACAGGGGAAGGCTACACCTTC.

The rearrangement joins TRBV7-2 to TRBJ2-3, with TRBD2 as a possible D gene (7 bases). V lost 2 bases and J 8 bases, leaving 14 bases between the germline ends. Germline loops: CDR1 SGHTA, CDR2 FQGNSA. This CDR3 has 14 amino acids. The CDR3, as DNA: TGTGCCAGCAGCTTACTCCGGGGGGCAGGTACGCAGTATTTT. This encodes CASSLLRGAGTQYF.

This clone was detected only a few times. The same CDR3 arises from other DNA sequences in this sample as well. The chain uses TRBV3-1 (or the pseudogene TRBV3-2) and TRBJ1-6; 9 positions match TRBD1. CDR1 is LGHDT and CDR2 is YNNKEL in the germline V gene (reference sequence). This CDR3 region has 15 residues. The ends lost 1 base at V and 7 bases at J; junction bases unmatched: 2. The CDR3 coding sequence is TGTGCCAGCAGCCAAGGGACAGGGGTAAATTCACCCCTCCACTTT. Its translation: CASSQGTGVNSPLHF.

V is TRBV5-5 and J is TRBJ1-3; possible D gene TRBD1, 6 bases. V was pared by 0 bases and J by 7 bases, with 14 bases between. CDR1 and CDR2 from the germline V gene are SGHKS and YYEKEE (reference sequence). This CDR3 is built from 15 residues. CDR3 bases: TGTGCCAGCAGCTTGGAGGGCAGGGGTCGCAACACCATATATTTT. Protein product: CASSLEGRGRNTIYF.

This clone has more than one count but fewer than ten. The CDR3 coding sequence is TGTGCCAGTAGACCCCGGGAAGCGGGAGGGGCAAGCAATGAGCAGTTCTTC. Translation: CASRPREAGGASNEQFF. The V gene is TRBV19, the J gene TRBJ2-1; 10 positions match TRBD2. Germline assignment: CDR1 LNHDA and CDR2 SQIVND (reference sequence). Trimming at V came to 6 bases and at J to 6 bases, leaving 14 bases not matched to a gene. This CDR3 is 17 amino acids long.